The next 12 T cell receptor beta chains were all read from a single sample in a study of vaccination and CD4 T cells after COVID-19. The treatment: roughly 11-day PBMC culture with coronavirus spike peptide pools or control peptides (ViraFEST assay). Before the COVID-19 pandemic (2011-2018), CD4+ T cells were obtained from the unexposed donor. Antigens for these TCRs are unknown. An Oncomine TCR Beta short-read assay was used to sequence the DNA from cultured CD4+ T cells. TCRdb re-analysed the PCR reads in MiXCR, keeping a single row per CDR3 protein. The table lists about 7,200 distinct CDR3 sequences, roughly 40% of them singletons. Sequenced: CD4+ T cells from blood, cultured in vitro. All receptors come from a human donor in good health.

The chain employs TRBV7-2 and TRBJ1-1; TRBD1 might be the D (5 bases). Trimming left V 0 bases short and J 7 bases short, with 9 bases between. There are 13 residues in the CDR3. Looked up from germline, CDR1 is SGHTA and CDR2 is FQGNSA. The CDR3 loop is CASSLAPRGEAFF. The CDR3 region has the DNA TGTGCCAGCAGCTTAGCGCCTAGGGGTGAAGCTTTCTTT.

This clonotype has a handful of counts. This rearrangement joins TRBV12-3 or TRBV12-4 to TRBJ1-1, with 7 bases aligning to TRBD1. V dropped 6 bases and J dropped 0; count of bases not matched to a gene: 4. The length of the CDR3 is 14 residues. CDR3: CASRRTGVNTEAFF. As DNA, the CDR3 is TGTGCCAGCAGGCGGACAGGCGTGAACACTGAAGCTTTCTTT.

The V gene is TRBV7-9, the J gene TRBJ1-2, with D perhaps matching TRBD1 (5 bases). Germline V CDR1 and CDR2: SEHNR, FQNEAQ (reference sequence). V lost 2 bases to trimming and J lost 0 bases, with 10 bases between them. This CDR3 has 15 residues. Here the CDR3 reads CASSLKGYANYGYTF. The CDR3 DNA follows: TGTGCCAGCAGCTTAAAGGGGTATGCTAACTATGGCTACACCTTC.

The chain carries TRBV30 and TRBJ1-1, with TRBD1 as a possible D gene (6 bases). The CDR3 extends over 12 amino acids. Trimming stripped 5 bases from V and 2 bases from J, with 9 bases between. The germline CDR1 and CDR2 sequences are GTSNPN and SVGIG (reference sequence). CDR3 sequence: CAWGGTNTEAFF. DNA for the CDR3: TGTGCCTGGGGAGGGACAAACACTGAAGCTTTCTTT.

This clonotype was counted between two and nine times. Here the CDR3 reads CSASEGVGGYGYTF. The CDR3 DNA sequence: TGCAGTGCTAGTGAGGGGGTTGGCGGCTATGGCTACACCTTC. V gene TRBV20-1 combines with J gene TRBJ1-2, with D perhaps matching TRBD1 (6 bases). This CDR3 region has 14 residues. Germline CDR1 and CDR2: DFQATT and SNEGSKA (reference sequence). The germline V and J ends were trimmed by 3 bases and 4 bases, with 15 bases remaining between them.

This clonotype occurred a few times. The rearrangement uses TRBV7-8 and TRBJ2-3; 9 bases are a match to TRBD2. After removal of 4 bases from V and 0 bases from J, the junction contained 5 bases not matched to a gene. The germline V gene has CDR1 SGHVS and CDR2 FQNEAQ. CDR3 length: 16 residues. The CDR3 coding sequence is TGTGCCAGCAGCTCGGGACTAGCCCTCAGCACAGATACGCAGTATTTT. It codes for CASSSGLALSTDTQYF.

The V gene is TRBV19, the J gene TRBJ2-6; no firm D call. The CDR3 length is 14 residues. CDR1 and CDR2 (germline): LNHDA, SQIVND (reference sequence). The V and J ends lost 5 bases and 4 bases respectively, with 9 bases between them. The CDR3 DNA reads TGTGCCAGTAGTCCGGGCGGCGGGGCCAACGTCCTGACTTTC. Translation gives CASSPGGGANVLTF.

V is TRBV5-1 and J is TRBJ2-5; D possibly corresponds to TRBD2 (6 bases). The germline V gene has CDR1 SGHRS and CDR2 YFSETQ. The length of the CDR3 is 16 residues. V shed 0 bases and J shed 0 bases, with 12 bases lying between them. In DNA, the CDR3 is TGCGCCAGCAGCTTGGGGGGCGGGACCCACCAAGAGACCCAGTACTTC. It encodes CASSLGGGTHQETQYF.

CDR3 nucleotide sequence: TGTGCCAGCAGCTTGCGGAGGGGTCTCTCCTACAATGAGCAGTTCTTC. The encoded protein is CASSLRRGLSYNEQFF. This chain joins TRBV5-8 and TRBJ2-1, with TRBD2 as a possible D gene (6 bases). Germline V gene lookup returns CDR1 SGHTS and CDR2 YDEGEE. Trimming shortened V by 1 base and J by 0 bases, and 11 bases separated the two germline ends. The CDR3 consists of 16 residues. Full variable domain (missing parts from reference TRBV5-8 and TRBJ2-1): EAGVTQSPTHLIKTRGQQATLRCSPISGHTSVYWYQQALGLGLQFLLWYDEGEERNRGNFPPRFSGRQFPNYSSELNVNALELEDSALYLCASSLRRGLSYNEQFFGPGTRLTVL.

The chain carries TRBV11-2 and TRBJ2-1; D may correspond to TRBD1 or TRBD2 (5 bases each). Germline CDR1 and CDR2: SGHAT and FQNNGV. This CDR3 region has 15 residues. The V gene lost 5 bases and the J gene lost 2 bases, with 13 bases spanning the gap. CDR3 amino acids: CASSQLGRAYNEQFF. CDR3 coding DNA: TGTGCCAGCAGCCAACTGGGGCGGGCCTACAATGAGCAGTTCTTC.

This clonotype was found a few times. The chain employs TRBV6-5 and TRBJ1-2; 10 bases align to TRBD1. J was trimmed by 6 bases and V by 0 bases; bases with no gene match: 7. The CDR3 sequence is 16 residues long. Germline values: CDR1 MNHEY, CDR2 SVGAGI. The CDR3 sequence: CASSYSTSGTGDGYTF. The CDR3 bases are TGTGCCAGCAGTTACTCGACGTCCGGGACAGGGGATGGCTACACCTTC.

The chain is built from TRBV20-1 and TRBJ2-7; the match to TRBD2 covers 12 bases. CDR3 size: 18 residues. Per the germline V gene, CDR1 is DFQATT and CDR2 is SNEGSKA (reference sequence). V gave up 3 bases and J gave up 0 bases; unmatched junction bases: 12. The CDR3 sequence is CSASAGLAGWESSYEQYF. CDR3 DNA: TGCAGTGCTAGCGCCGGACTAGCGGGATGGGAGAGCTCCTACGAGCAGTACTTC.